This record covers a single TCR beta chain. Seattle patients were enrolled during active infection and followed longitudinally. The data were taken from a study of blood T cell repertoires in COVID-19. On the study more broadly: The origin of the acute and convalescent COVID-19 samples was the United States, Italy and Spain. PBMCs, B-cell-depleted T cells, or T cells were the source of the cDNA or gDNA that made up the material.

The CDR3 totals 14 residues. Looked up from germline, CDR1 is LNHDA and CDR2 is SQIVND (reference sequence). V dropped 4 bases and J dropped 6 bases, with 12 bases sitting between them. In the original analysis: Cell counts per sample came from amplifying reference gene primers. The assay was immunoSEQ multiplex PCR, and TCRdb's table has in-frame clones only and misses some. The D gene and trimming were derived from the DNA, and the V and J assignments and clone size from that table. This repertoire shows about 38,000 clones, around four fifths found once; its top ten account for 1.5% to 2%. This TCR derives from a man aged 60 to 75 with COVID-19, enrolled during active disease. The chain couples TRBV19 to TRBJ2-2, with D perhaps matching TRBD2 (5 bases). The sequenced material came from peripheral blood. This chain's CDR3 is CASSSGQEAGELFF. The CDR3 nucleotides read TGTGCCAGTAGTAGCGGGCAGGAGGCCGGGGAGCTGTTTTTT.